This T cell receptor beta chain originates from a study of T cell repertoires and HLA-DP antigens. As for the study in general: Donor ages ranged from 18-to-29 to 60-to-69; a couple of men, one woman.

Using immunoSEQ multiplex PCR, the repertoire was profiled, and TCRdb retains in-frame clones only, with some absent. The sample records over 60,000 clones, just under 80% being singletons. Untouched CD4+ T cells were bead-isolated from PBMC at around 98% purity. Notes on this clone: The antigen is undetermined.

CDR1 KGHSH and CDR2 LQKENI come from the germline V gene. Trimming took 2 bases from V and 2 from J, leaving 12 bases between them. This CDR3 is built from 15 residues. The chain uses TRBV18 and TRBJ1-1, with D uncertain. The TCR originated in a man aged 60-69 years in good health and CMV-seronegative. The sample was CD4+ T cells from PBMCs. CDR3 sequence: CASSPDGRLNTEAFF. In nucleotides, the CDR3 is TGTGCCAGCTCACCAGACGGACGGTTAAACACTGAAGCTTTCTTT. Using reference TRBV18 and TRBJ1-1 for the parts outside the CDR3, the full variable domain is NAGVMQNPRHLVRRRGQEARLRCSPMKGHSHVYWYRQLPEEGLKFMVYLQKENIIDESGMPKERFSAEFPKEGPSILRIQQVVRGDSAAYFCASSPDGRLNTEAFFGQGTRLTVV.